The 22 T cell receptor beta chains below were found in one sample sequenced in a study of TIL therapy for anti-PD-1-resistant metastatic lung cancer. As to time point: pre-treatment sample, taken before nivolumab and TIL therapy. The immunoSEQ assay was v3. Libraries were prepared by immunoSEQ multiplex PCR; TCRdb keeps only in-frame clonotypes and omits some of them. The repertoire has about 60,000 clones, roughly 84% of them found once; the top ten carry 2.5% to 3%. Sample: blood, taken at baseline. These receptors were collected from a person between 25 and 79 years old with non-small cell lung cancer.

This clone was observed a few times. This chain uses TRBV19 with TRBJ2-5; D possibly matches TRBD1 or TRBD2 (5 bases each). The CDR3 runs 13 residues. V lost 8 bases, J lost 4 bases, and 14 bases lay in between. CDR1 and CDR2 from the germline V gene are LNHDA and SQIVND (reference sequence). In DNA form, the CDR3 reads TGTGCCAGTTCTAGGGGAGTCGGAGAGACCCAGTACTTC. Translation gives CASSRGVGETQYF. Complete variable domain (other parts from reference TRBV19 and TRBJ2-5): DGGITQSPKYLFRKEGQNVTLSCEQNLNHDAMYWYRQDPGQGLRLIYYSQIVNDFQKGDIAEGYSVSREKKESFPLTVTSAQKNPTAFYLCASSRGVGETQYFGPGTRLLVL.

V and J are TRBV28 and TRBJ2-3; D call uncertain. V gave up 7 bases and J gave up 5 bases, with 19 bases separating them. CDR1 is MDHEN and CDR2 is SYDVKM in the germline V gene. CDR3 length: 15 residues. The CDR3 sequence: CASTLDGSGGDTQYF. Here the CDR3 DNA reads TGTGCCAGCACCCTGGACGGGTCAGGTGGAGATACGCAGTATTTT.

The sample holds one count of this clone. The J gene is TRBJ1-4, the V gene TRBV4-1; D call uncertain. Per the germline V gene, CDR1 is MGHRA and CDR2 is YSYEKL. Trimming pared 0 bases from V and 8 bases from J, leaving 13 bases between. The CDR3 totals 15 residues. Here the CDR3 DNA reads TGCGCCAGCAGCCAAGAGGAGCAACCCGGAGAAAAACTGTTTTTT. The encoded protein is CASSQEEQPGEKLFF.

The gene calls are TRBV5-1 and TRBJ2-7, with TRBD1 identical over 7 bases. Germline CDR1 and CDR2: SGHRS and YFSETQ. There are 12 residues in the CDR3. Trimming cost V 4 bases and J 4 bases; bases outside gene matches: 2. The chain's CDR3 is CASSPRGYEQYF. The CDR3, as DNA: TGCGCCAGCAGCCCCAGGGGGTACGAGCAGTACTTC.

This sequence joins TRBV6-5 and TRBJ1-2, with 7 bases that match TRBD1. The CDR3 runs to 14 residues. Trimming cost V 6 bases and J 0 bases; bases outside gene matches: 4. Germline lookup yields CDR1 MNHEY and CDR2 SVGAGI. This CDR3 reads CASRAGGANYGYTF. For the CDR3, the DNA is TGTGCCAGCAGGGCAGGGGGAGCTAACTATGGCTACACCTTC.

This clone has only one observation. The rearrangement uses TRBV19 and TRBJ2-3; 8 positions match TRBD2. V trimming: 3 bases; J trimming: 5 bases; junction bases outside the gene matches: 10. This CDR3 spans 16 amino acids. In germline, CDR1 is LNHDA, CDR2 SQIVND (reference sequence). CDR3 DNA: TGTGCCAGTAGTATTGCGGGGGGAGCCGCACAAGATACGCAGTATTTT. This encodes CASSIAGGAAQDTQYF.

The V and J genes are TRBV5-1 and TRBJ2-1; TRBD2 matches 10 bases. Trimming took 2 bases from V and 1 from J; bases not matched to a gene: 9. CDR3 length equals 18 residues. Germline assignment: CDR1 SGHRS and CDR2 YFSETQ. The CDR3 spells CASSLTSGAELSYNEQFF. The CDR3 coding sequence is TGCGCCAGCAGCTTAACTAGCGGGGCCGAACTTTCCTACAATGAGCAGTTCTTC.

This chain connects TRBV30 to TRBJ2-1, with 11 bases aligning to TRBD2. Germline CDR1 GTSNPN, CDR2 SVGIG (reference sequence). V shed 0 bases, J shed 7 bases, and the junction held 8 bases outside the gene matches. The CDR3 loop spans 16 amino acids. CDR3 bases: TGTGCCTGGAGTGTAGAAGGTAGCGGGGGGGCTAATGAGCAGTTCTTC. This sequence encodes CAWSVEGSGGANEQFF.

This clone was counted only a few times. The chain is built from TRBV7-7 and TRBJ2-7; tentatively, D is TRBD1 (5 bases). Germline CDR1 and CDR2: SSHAT and FNYEAQ (reference sequence). Trimming shortened V by 5 bases and J by 2 bases, and 10 bases separated the two germline ends. The CDR3 totals 13 residues. The CDR3 is CASSPDNAYEQYF. CDR3 nucleotides: TGTGCCAGCAGCCCGGACAACGCCTACGAGCAGTACTTC.

The J gene is TRBJ1-1, the V gene TRBV28; D not certain. Germline CDR1 reads MDHEN; CDR2 reads SYDVKM. CDR3 length equals 13 residues. CDR3 nucleotides: TGTGTAGCACGGACGCCTGGAGACACTGAAGCTTTCTTT. Its protein product is CVARTPGDTEAFF.

The rearrangement links TRBV5-1 to TRBJ1-1; 10 positions match TRBD1. Germline CDR1 and CDR2: SGHRS and YFSETQ. There are 18 residues in the CDR3. Losses at the gene ends were 0 bases for V and 2 bases for J; bases not matched to a gene: 10. The CDR3 reads CASSLARDRGLSNTEAFF. The CDR3 coding sequence is TGCGCCAGCAGCTTGGCCCGCGACAGGGGGCTGAGTAACACTGAAGCTTTCTTT.

V and J are TRBV4-1 and TRBJ2-3; D gene ambiguous. Deletions cut 4 bases from V and 6 bases from J, with 11 bases between. The CDR3 runs 13 residues. Germline CDR1 MGHRA, CDR2 YSYEKL. The CDR3 DNA sequence: TGCGCCAGCAGCCGATTAGTCACCGATACGCAGTATTTT. It specifies CASSRLVTDTQYF.

This rearrangement joins TRBV21-1 to TRBJ1-2. TRBV21-1 counts as a pseudogene. The CDR3 extends over 14 amino acids. This CDR3 is CASLGQPHGRRYTF. Here the CDR3 DNA reads TGTGCCAGCCTCGGGCAGCCCCACGGCAGGCGCTACACCTTC.

In nucleotides, the CDR3 is TGTGCCAGCAGCCAAGTGGGACTAGGGAGCACAGATACGCAGTATTTT. Translation: CASSQVGLGSTDTQYF. The V call is TRBV4-2, the J call TRBJ2-3; 8 bases agree with TRBD2. Germline V gives CDR1 LGHNA, CDR2 YNFKEQ. The CDR3 extends over 16 amino acids. The ends lost 1 base at V and 0 bases at J; junction bases unmatched: 3.

The chain has TRBV19 and TRBJ1-2; 11 bases agree with TRBD1. The CDR3 extends over 14 amino acids. The J segment lost 8 bases and the V segment lost 9 bases, leaving 11 bases of the junction unmatched. The V gene's germline CDR1 is LNHDA and CDR2 SQIVND (reference sequence). The CDR3 here is CASTPGQGDFGYTF. Here the CDR3 DNA reads TGTGCCAGCACGCCGGGACAGGGGGATTTCGGCTACACCTTC.

The V gene is TRBV5-4, the J gene TRBJ1-2; D remains unclear. Trimming took off 2 bases at V and 3 bases at J, with 11 bases between the two ends. CDR1 is SGHNT, CDR2 YYREEE, per germline (reference sequence). The CDR3 loop spans 14 amino acids. CDR3 nucleotide sequence: TGTGCCAGCAGCTTAGGCACAGTATACTATGGCTACACCTTC. It codes for CASSLGTVYYGYTF.

The chain links TRBV18 to TRBJ2-3, with D possibly matching TRBD1 (7 bases). V shed 6 bases and J shed 0 bases, with 16 bases lying between them. The CDR3 sequence is 16 residues long. Germline CDR1 reads KGHSH; CDR2 reads LQKENI. CDR3: CASSDRRGLSTDTQYF. Written as DNA, the CDR3 is TGTGCCAGCTCGGACAGGAGGGGGCTGAGCACAGATACGCAGTATTTT.

V is TRBV19 and J is TRBJ2-1; D may correspond to TRBD1 or TRBD2 (5 bases each). V was shortened by 3 bases and J by 6 bases, with 18 bases between the two germline ends. The CDR3 extends over 16 amino acids. Per germline, CDR1 LNHDA and CDR2 SQIVND (reference sequence). The CDR3 region is CASSMSGTVTVNEQFF. CDR3 coding DNA: TGTGCCAGTAGTATGTCCGGGACGGTAACAGTCAATGAGCAGTTCTTC.

CDR3 in DNA: TGTGCCAGCAGTCGAGGGGGCGGTGGTGCGTCCTACGAGCAGTACTTC. It codes for CASSRGGGGASYEQYF. The V and J genes are TRBV7-9 and TRBJ2-7; TRBD1 matches at 7 bases. The CDR3 is 16 amino acids. J gave up 1 base and V 6 bases, and 12 bases lay outside the gene matches. CDR1 is SEHNR and CDR2 is FQNEAQ in the germline V gene (reference sequence).

The chain is built from TRBV11-2 and TRBJ2-5; D ambiguous. Per the germline V gene, CDR1 is SGHAT and CDR2 is FQNNGV. The CDR3 spans 14 residues. V lost 1 base to trimming and J lost 8 bases, with 14 bases between them. CDR3 region: CASSLAVTGETQYF. Here the CDR3 DNA reads TGTGCCAGCAGCTTAGCCGTCACCGGTGAAACCCAGTACTTC. Full variable domain (outside the CDR3, taken from reference TRBV11-2 and TRBJ2-5): EAGVAQSPRYKIIEKRQSVAFWCNPISGHATLYWYQQILGQGPKLLIQFQNNGVVDDSQLPKDRFSAERLKGVDSTLKIQPAKLEDSAVYLCASSLAVTGETQYFGPGTRLLVL.

The genes are TRBV3-1 (or the pseudogene TRBV3-2) and TRBJ2-7; 7 nucleotides line up with TRBD2. The CDR3 runs to 14 residues. The trim removed 4 bases at V and 5 bases at J, leaving 8 bases unmatched. Per the germline V gene, CDR1 is LGHDT and CDR2 is YNNKEL (reference sequence). This chain's CDR3 is CASSPRGEGHEQYF. The CDR3 nucleotides are TGTGCCAGCAGCCCCCGCGGGGAGGGGCACGAGCAGTACTTC.

This rearrangement joins TRBV11-2 to TRBJ2-1; D call uncertain. CDR1 SGHAT and CDR2 FQNNGV come from the germline V gene. The V end was cut by 2 bases, the J end by 8 bases, with 10 bases between. The CDR3 sequence is 13 residues long. The CDR3 DNA sequence: TGTGCCAGCAGCTTATCGGATGTCCATGAGCAGTTCTTC. Its protein is CASSLSDVHEQFF.